The T cell receptor (beta chain) under discussion was sequenced for a study of blood T cell repertoires in COVID-19. The assay was immunoSEQ multiplex PCR, and TCRdb's table has in-frame clones only and misses some. Of about 140,000 clones in the sample, about 76% were seen once. The origin of this receptor is a human donor in a cohort sampled during active COVID-19. Sequencing used peripheral blood.

CDR3 residues: CASSVALASGNEQFF. CDR3 DNA sequence: TGTGCCAGCAGCGTAGCTCTGGCTAGCGGCAATGAGCAGTTCTTC. The chain combines TRBV9 with TRBJ2-1; 7 bases match TRBD2. Unmatched junction bases numbered 6, after V lost 0 bases and J lost 6 bases. The CDR3 has 15 residues. Germline V gene sequence: CDR1 SGDLS, CDR2 YYNGEE.